This TCR beta chain is drawn from a study of blood T cell repertoires in COVID-19. In Seattle, patients joined the study during active infection and were tracked longitudinally. Here immunoSEQ multiplex PCR was the method, and the copy in TCRdb shows in-frame clones only, minus some. This table has fewer than 450,000 clones, roughly 88% appearing once. Trimming took 4 bases from V and 3 from J, leaving 12 bases between them. The germline CDR1 and CDR2 sequences are SGHDN and FVKESK. The CDR3 totals 14 residues. The V gene is TRBV14, the J gene TRBJ1-2; D unresolved. The sequence came from a woman between 50 and 59 years old with COVID-19, enrolled during active disease. The sample comprised peripheral blood. CDR3 coding DNA: TGTGCCAGCAGCCCCACGGGTGTGGACTATGGCTACACCTTC. Its protein product is CASSPTGVDYGYTF. The full variable domain, completed using reference TRBV14 and TRBJ1-2, is EAGVTQFPSHSVIEKGQTVTLRCDPISGHDNLYWYRRVMGKEIKFLLHFVKESKQDESGMPNNRFLAERTGGTYSTLKVQPAELEDSGVYFCASSPTGVDYGYTFGSGTRLTVV.